Each of the 24 T cell receptor beta chains below was sequenced from the same sample in a study of identical twins. Each CDR3 protein gets one entry after TCRdb re-called the 5' RACE reads with MiXCR. Here the sample spans some 760,000 distinct CDR3 sequences, about 20% being singletons. These data also formed part of another study, on T cells expressing NK-cell markers.

Material for sequencing was PBMCs. The receptors shown here come from a woman between 18 and 29 years old in good health.

This clonotype was detected a few times. This CDR3 fails to terminate in the conserved phenylalanine or tryptophan, so it likely reflects a read error. The DNA is omitted, as the CDR3 cannot be located on it reliably, and the CDR3 follows TCRdb's listing. CDR3: CASSLGSSLMPPPSL. The chain links TRBV7-2 to TRBJ2-1; the table names TRBD1, a call not compared with the DNA. Looked up from germline, CDR1 is SGHTA and CDR2 is FQGNSA. With termini counted, the CDR3 has 15 amino acids.

The gene calls are TRBV6-1 and TRBJ1-1; D gene uncertain. The CDR3 runs to 16 residues. Per the germline V gene, CDR1 is MNHNS and CDR2 is SASEGT. V lost 6 bases and J lost 3, with 20 bases in between. This CDR3 reads CASSPFLGSTDTEAFF. In DNA form, the CDR3 reads TGTGCCAGCAGCCCTTTTTTGGGCTCGACGGACACTGAAGCTTTCTTT.

This clonotype has just a few counts. This chain links TRBV7-9 with TRBJ2-2; D call uncertain. The V and J ends lost 5 bases and 10 bases respectively, with 8 bases between them. The V gene's germline CDR1 is SEHNR and CDR2 FQNEAQ (reference sequence). The CDR3 runs to 11 residues. The CDR3 region has the DNA TGTGCCAGCAGCGGCACGGAGGAGCTGTTTTTT. It translates to CASSGTEELFF.

V and J are TRBV6-1 and TRBJ2-4, with TRBD1 matching 8 bases. The trim removed 7 bases at V and 2 bases at J, leaving 13 bases unmatched. Germline CDR1 is MNHNS and CDR2 is SASEGT. The CDR3 runs 17 residues. The CDR3 sequence is CASMLGQGTLTKNIQYF. CDR3 nucleotide sequence: TGTGCCAGCATGCTAGGACAGGGCACGCTAACCAAAAACATTCAGTACTTC.

This clonotype has just a few counts. The chain joins TRBV5-1 to TRBJ2-7; the match to TRBD1 covers 9 bases. This CDR3 has 14 residues. V lost 0 bases and J lost 8; bases outside the gene matches: 6. CDR1 is SGHRS, CDR2 YFSETQ, per germline. CDR3: CASSLVQGARQQYF. In DNA, the CDR3 is TGCGCCAGCAGCTTGGTACAGGGGGCCCGGCAGCAGTACTTC.

The V gene is TRBV20-1, the J gene TRBJ2-7; D is unresolved. Trimming took 3 bases from V and 2 from J, leaving 8 bases between them. Germline V lookup: CDR1 DFQATT, CDR2 SNEGSKA (reference sequence). The CDR3 has 12 amino acids. The CDR3 loop is CSARDPPYEQYF. The CDR3 nucleotides are TGCAGTGCTAGGGACCCACCCTACGAGCAGTACTTC.

In this sample, this clonotype turned up a few times. This chain joins TRBV6-5 and TRBJ1-1; D gene uncertain. The germline V gene has CDR1 MNHEY and CDR2 SVGAGI. Trimming pared 2 bases from V and 8 bases from J, leaving 12 bases between. This CDR3 spans 13 amino acids. The CDR3 spells CASSYGRPGEAFF. CDR3 nucleotide sequence: TGTGCCAGCAGTTACGGCAGACCTGGGGAAGCTTTCTTT.

Turning to this clonotype: A junction boundary mismatches the germline segment, possibly from a read error. The V call is TRBV12-3 or TRBV12-4, the J call TRBJ2-1, with no clear D. This CDR3 is built from 12 residues. As DNA, the CDR3 is TGTGCCAGCAGTTTAATTCCTATATTTGTGCTCTTC. Protein: CASSLIPIFVLF.

The chain employs TRBV24-1 and TRBJ1-5; D might be TRBD1 (6 bases). In germline, CDR1 is KGHDR, CDR2 SFDVKD. The V end lost 8 bases, the J end lost 4 bases, and 14 bases lay between the germline ends. The length of the CDR3 is 14 residues. The chain's CDR3 is CATKKAGANQPQHF. CDR3 bases: TGTGCCACCAAGAAGGCAGGGGCAAATCAGCCCCAGCATTTT.

The V gene is TRBV12-3 or TRBV12-4, the J gene TRBJ2-3, with TRBD1 matching over 7 bases. V was pared by 4 bases and J by 4 bases, with 11 bases of the junction left unmatched. The CDR3 has 16 residues. DNA of the CDR3: TGTGCCAGCAGTTCTATCTGGGACAGTGGTGCAGATACGCAGTATTTT. Translation gives CASSSIWDSGADTQYF.

CDR3 sequence (DNA): TGTGCCAGCAGCCACAGACAGGGATCTCCCTACGAGCAGTACTTC. Its protein product is CASSHRQGSPYEQYF. V gene TRBV7-2 combines with J gene TRBJ2-7; 7 nucleotides align to TRBD1. CDR3 length: 15 amino acids. With 5 bases clipped from V and 2 bases from J, the junction kept 9 bases outside the gene matches. CDR1 and CDR2 from the germline V gene are SGHTA and FQGNSA.

This chain connects TRBV7-9 to TRBJ1-1; no definite D call. Trimming shortened V by 5 bases and J by 4 bases, and 14 bases separated the two germline ends. Germline CDR1 SEHNR, CDR2 FQNEAQ (reference sequence). The CDR3 covers 14 residues. The CDR3 bases are TGTGCCAGCAGCCATTATTCCCGTGTCACTGAAGCTTTCTTT. Its protein product is CASSHYSRVTEAFF.

This clonotype has a handful of counts. The J gene is TRBJ2-1, the V gene TRBV20-1, with 10 bases aligning to TRBD2. Trimming at V came to 6 bases and at J to 0 bases, leaving 5 bases not matched to a gene. The CDR3 is made up of 15 amino acids. Germline assignment: CDR1 DFQATT and CDR2 SNEGSKA (reference sequence). This chain's CDR3 is CSASSGGASYNEQFF. CDR3 DNA: TGCAGTGCCAGCAGCGGGGGGGCCTCCTACAATGAGCAGTTCTTC.

This chain joins TRBV20-1 and TRBJ2-1; D not resolved. The CDR3 runs 15 residues. The germline gives CDR1 DFQATT, CDR2 SNEGSKA (reference sequence). Trimming pared 3 bases from V and 8 bases from J, leaving 20 bases between. Here the CDR3 reads CSARTTFYGIHEQFF. DNA for the CDR3: TGCAGTGCTAGGACGACGTTCTATGGGATACATGAGCAGTTCTTC.

This clonotype was observed a handful of times. This rearrangement joins TRBV6-1 to TRBJ2-1; the D is unclear. CDR3 length: 12 amino acids. Between the trimmed V and J ends, which lost 6 bases and 4 bases, there was a span of 7 bases. Germline V gives CDR1 MNHNS, CDR2 SASEGT. CDR3: CASRKVYNEQFF. The CDR3 region has the DNA TGTGCCAGCAGGAAGGTATACAATGAGCAGTTCTTC.

The rearrangement links TRBV5-6 to TRBJ2-2; D ambiguous. V dropped 2 bases and J dropped 6 bases, with 11 bases sitting between them. Germline V gene sequence: CDR1 SGHDT, CDR2 YYEEEE. The CDR3 has 14 residues. The CDR3 nucleotides are TGTGCCAGCAGCTTTGGGCTGGCTCCCGGGGAGCTGTTTTTT. Translated: CASSFGLAPGELFF.

Only a few counts were recorded for this clonotype. The chain is built from TRBV3-1 and TRBJ2-3; TRBD2 agrees at 7 bases. The germline gives CDR1 LGHDT, CDR2 YNNKEL (reference sequence). The CDR3 is made up of 16 amino acids. J gave up 2 bases and V 4 bases, and 9 bases lay outside the gene matches. CDR3 region: CASSRYSSGFTDTQYF. The CDR3 coding sequence is TGTGCCAGCAGCCGGTATTCTAGCGGTTTCACAGATACGCAGTATTTT.

This clonotype was seen more than once but under ten times. The chain employs TRBV20-1 and TRBJ2-7, with D possibly called TRBD1 or TRBD2 (5 bases each). The V gene's germline CDR1 is DFQATT and CDR2 SNEGSKA (reference sequence). V lost 5 bases and J lost 4, with 18 bases in between. The CDR3 runs 14 residues. CDR3 sequence reads: CSACPPGRLYEQYF. The CDR3 nucleotides are TGCAGTGCTTGCCCCCCGGGACGATTGTACGAGCAGTACTTC.

This clonotype was counted only a few times. The rearrangement uses TRBV7-3 and TRBJ2-5, with unresolved D. The CDR3 has 13 residues. Trimming took off 5 bases at V and 1 base at J, with 8 bases between the two ends. Looked up from germline, CDR1 is SGHTA and CDR2 is FQGTGA. CDR3 sequence reads: CASSPQRQETQYF. CDR3 sequence (DNA): TGTGCCAGCAGCCCCCAGCGCCAAGAGACCCAGTACTTC.

The table lists this clonotype with a few counts. This rearrangement joins TRBV29-1 to TRBJ2-2; D may match TRBD1 or TRBD2 (6 bases each). V dropped 4 bases and J dropped 2 bases, with 20 bases sitting between them. The germline V gene has CDR1 SQVTM and CDR2 ANQGSEA. This CDR3 is built from 17 residues. The CDR3 here is CSVVRALGGLNTGELFF. The CDR3 DNA reads TGCAGCGTTGTTAGGGCTTTAGGGGGGCTAAACACCGGGGAGCTGTTTTTT.

This clonotype was counted only a few times. The chain has TRBV12-3 or TRBV12-4 and TRBJ1-2; D remains unclear. The CDR3 sequence is 11 residues long. Trimming took 4 bases from V and 11 from J, leaving 11 bases between them. CDR3 DNA: TGTGCCAGCAGTTGGGGATCCAGGTACACCTTC. It translates to CASSWGSRYTF.

The chain links TRBV6-2 or TRBV6-3 to TRBJ2-1, with TRBD2 as a possible D gene (6 bases). The V gene lost 6 bases and the J gene lost 12 bases, with 12 bases spanning the gap. The CDR3 has 11 amino acids. Per germline, CDR1 MNHEY and CDR2 SVGEGT. The CDR3 DNA reads TGTGCCAGCAGCCAGGGAGGAGGGCAGTTCTTC. Translated: CASSQGGGQFF.

This clonotype appeared a few times. The genes are TRBV20-1 and TRBJ2-7; 16 bases map to TRBD2. Germline lookup yields CDR1 DFQATT and CDR2 SNEGSKA (reference sequence). Trimming took 4 bases from V and 2 from J; bases not matched to a gene: 5. The CDR3 contains 16 residues. CDR3 coding DNA: TGCAGTGCTACGGGACTAGCGGGGGGGGTCCCCTACGAGCAGTACTTC. Translation gives CSATGLAGGVPYEQYF.

The V call is TRBV20-1, the J call TRBJ2-4; D gene unclear. Germline V gene data show CDR1 as DFQATT and CDR2 as SNEGSKA (reference sequence). This CDR3 is built from 13 residues. V gave up 4 bases and J gave up 1 base, with 8 bases separating them. The CDR3 DNA follows: TGCAGTGCTAAAGCTACTGCCAAAAACATTCAGTACTTC. Protein sequence: CSAKATAKNIQYF.